What follows are 19 T cell receptor beta chains derived from one specimen sequenced in a study of T cells after yellow fever vaccination. TCRdb recomputed calls from the 5' RACE reads with MiXCR, one row per CDR3 protein. This sample has 500,000 to 650,000 distinct CDR3 sequences, with about 12% found just once. Sequenced material: PBMCs, taken on the day of the yellow fever booster vaccination. These receptors all come from a man aged 30 to 39 who received the YFV17D yellow fever vaccine.

This clonotype was found a few times. This chain links TRBV18 with TRBJ2-1; 8 bases align to TRBD2. CDR3 size: 12 residues. With 6 bases clipped from V and 12 bases from J, the junction kept 7 bases outside the gene matches. The germline V gene encodes CDR1 KGHSH and CDR2 LQKENI. The CDR3 is CASSPPGGRQFF. CDR3 DNA: TGTGCCAGCTCCCCCCCGGGGGGGAGGCAGTTCTTC.

This clonotype was picked up many times. This chain uses TRBV20-1 with TRBJ2-3; D is unresolved. Trimming pared 4 bases from V and 0 bases from J, leaving 8 bases between. The length of the CDR3 is 13 residues. Per the germline V gene, CDR1 is DFQATT and CDR2 is SNEGSKA (reference sequence). The CDR3 loop is CSAKGGSTDTQYF. The CDR3 DNA sequence: TGCAGTGCTAAGGGCGGAAGCACAGATACGCAGTATTTT.

This rearrangement joins TRBV14 to TRBJ2-5; no reliable D call. The CDR3 runs to 13 residues. V was trimmed by 3 bases and J by 6 bases, leaving 11 bases between them. Germline loops: CDR1 SGHDN, CDR2 FVKESK. In DNA form, the CDR3 reads TGTGCCAGCAGCCACTCGGGCAGTAAGACCCAGTACTTC. Residues: CASSHSGSKTQYF.

The chain joins TRBV6-5 to TRBJ1-2; D perhaps matches TRBD1 (6 bases). V shed 2 bases and J shed 2 bases, with 12 bases lying between them. CDR1 and CDR2 (germline): MNHEY, SVGAGI. The CDR3 is 15 amino acids. The CDR3 DNA sequence: TGTGCCAGCAGTTACGTCTCGGACAGCAACTATGGCTACACCTTC. Amino acids: CASSYVSDSNYGYTF.

V and J are TRBV7-2 and TRBJ2-1; no reliable D call. This CDR3 has 14 residues. V lost 6 bases and J 1 base, leaving 10 bases between the germline ends. From germline, CDR1 is SGHTA and CDR2 FQGNSA. For the CDR3, the DNA is TGTGCCAGCAGAGTGGACCAGTCCTACAATGAGCAGTTCTTC. Translating gives CASRVDQSYNEQFF.

V is TRBV12-3 or TRBV12-4 and J is TRBJ2-2; D not resolved. Trimming left V 3 bases short and J 6 bases short, with 11 bases between. This CDR3 is built from 14 residues. The CDR3 coding sequence is TGTGCCAGCAGTTTGTCGGTGTTGGCCGGGGAGCTGTTTTTT. This codes for CASSLSVLAGELFF.

The chain couples TRBV4-3 to TRBJ2-1; D not resolved. Trimming left V 0 bases short and J 8 bases short, with 14 bases between. This CDR3 is 15 amino acids long. Germline CDR1 reads LGHNA; CDR2 reads YSLEER. The CDR3 DNA reads as TGCGCCAGCAGCCAAGATGGTGGGGTTACCGATGAGCAGTTCTTC. Translating gives CASSQDGGVTDEQFF.

The chain links TRBV7-8 to TRBJ2-7, with 10 bases that match TRBD2. This CDR3 has 13 amino acids. The ends lost 4 bases at V and 6 bases at J; junction bases unmatched: 3. Germline CDR1 is SGHVS and CDR2 is FQNEAQ. CDR3 amino acids: CASSSKREGEQYF. The CDR3 DNA reads TGTGCCAGCAGCTCAAAGCGGGAGGGCGAGCAGTACTTC.

In its sample, this clonotype was seen a few times. This chain joins TRBV18 and TRBJ2-7; D call uncertain. CDR3 length equals 17 residues. V was cut by 1 base and J by 3 bases, with 19 bases left in between. Per germline, CDR1 KGHSH and CDR2 LQKENI. This CDR3 is CASSPQVPTRTNYEQYF. Written as DNA, the CDR3 is TGTGCCAGCTCACCACAGGTCCCCACCCGAACAAACTACGAGCAGTACTTC.

As regards this clonotype: No DNA is shown, since the ends of the CDR3 on it are uncertain; the CDR3 is the one TCRdb lists. The chain recombines TRBV28 with TRBJ1-2; the table assigns TRBD1, which was not confirmed against the DNA. Germline-derived CDR1 and CDR2 are MDHEN and SYDVKM. The CDR3 spans 16 amino acids, including both terminal residues. The CDR3 is CASSSAFRGRGYGYTF.

The V gene is TRBV15, the J gene TRBJ2-3; the D is unclear. The CDR3 is 14 amino acids. The germline V and J ends were trimmed by 0 bases and 1 base, with 5 bases remaining between them. In germline, CDR1 is LNHNV, CDR2 YYDKDF (reference sequence). CDR3 in DNA: TGTGCCACCAGCAGAGATAGGGGCACAGATACGCAGTATTTT. Its protein is CATSRDRGTDTQYF.

This clonotype has a handful of counts. The J gene is TRBJ2-1, the V gene TRBV28, with 8 bases that match TRBD2. The germline V gene encodes CDR1 MDHEN and CDR2 SYDVKM. The CDR3 covers 15 residues. Germline trimming cut 6 bases from V and 1 base from J; bases unmatched to any gene: 5. CDR3 region: CASSKLAVSYNEQFF. CDR3 DNA sequence: TGTGCCAGCAGCAAACTAGCGGTTTCCTACAATGAGCAGTTCTTC.

V and J are TRBV20-1 and TRBJ1-4; D remains ambiguous. This CDR3 is built from 13 residues. Trimming cost V 6 bases and J 5 bases, with 13 bases left between them. CDR1 DFQATT and CDR2 SNEGSKA come from the germline V gene (reference sequence). The CDR3 DNA follows: TGCAGTGCAAAGGACGGGAGAAATGAAAAACTGTTTTTT. Protein sequence: CSAKDGRNEKLFF.

In its sample, this clonotype was seen a few times. The gene calls are TRBV20-1 and TRBJ2-1; 7 bases align to TRBD2. Trimming at V came to 6 bases and at J to 7 bases, leaving 15 bases not matched to a gene. The CDR3 sequence is 15 residues long. Germline CDR1 reads DFQATT; CDR2 reads SNEGSKA (reference sequence). The CDR3 region is CSATTRAGFRNEQFF. CDR3 sequence (DNA): TGCAGTGCCACCACCCGAGCGGGATTCCGGAATGAGCAGTTCTTC.

This clonotype turned up a few times. V usage is TRBV29-1 and J usage is TRBJ2-1; no firm D call. Germline V gene data show CDR1 as SQVTM and CDR2 as ANQGSEA. This CDR3 contains 10 residues. V was pared by 4 bases and J by 8 bases, with 6 bases between. CDR3 in DNA: TGCAGCGTTGTTTTGGATGAGCAGTTCTTC. Translating it yields CSVVLDEQFF.

This clonotype has only a few counts. V is TRBV25-1 and J is TRBJ2-2; 7 bases agree with TRBD1. With 6 bases clipped from V and 4 bases from J, the junction kept 8 bases outside the gene matches. The CDR3 is 15 amino acids. Germline CDR1 and CDR2: MGHDK and SYGVNS. This CDR3 is CASSVTGIGTGELFF. The CDR3 DNA reads as TGTGCCAGCAGCGTGACAGGGATCGGCACCGGGGAGCTGTTTTTT.

The CDR3: CASDNGGTGSHGNTGELFF. DNA of the CDR3: TGTGCTAGCGACAACGGGGGGACAGGGTCACATGGTAACACCGGGGAGCTGTTTTTT. The chain links TRBV7-7 to TRBJ2-2, with 9 positions matching TRBD1. The CDR3 totals 19 residues. The germline CDR1 and CDR2 sequences are SSHAT and FNYEAQ (reference sequence). Combining the CDR3 with reference TRBV7-7 and TRBJ2-2 gives the whole variable domain GAGVSQSPRYKVTKRGQDVTLRCDPISSHATLYWYQQALGQGPEFLTYFNYEAQPDKSGLPSDRFSAERPEGSISTLTIQRTEQRDSAMYRCASDNGGTGSHGNTGELFFGEGSRLTVL.

This clonotype was recorded a few times. The CDR3 loop reads CATEAGLAGGFHIQYF. As DNA, the CDR3 is TGTGCCACCGAGGCCGGACTAGCGGGAGGTTTCCACATTCAGTACTTC. This rearrangement joins TRBV6-2 or TRBV6-3 to TRBJ2-4; 14 positions match TRBD2. The trim removed 10 bases at V and 8 bases at J, leaving 13 bases unmatched. Germline assignment: CDR1 MNHEY and CDR2 SVGEGT. This CDR3 has 16 amino acids.

This clonotype was observed a few times. The rearrangement joins TRBV28 to TRBJ2-7, with 8 nucleotides matching TRBD1. Trimming cost V 2 bases and J 6 bases; bases outside gene matches: 6. Germline assignment: CDR1 MDHEN and CDR2 SYDVKM. This CDR3 is 14 amino acids long. The CDR3 nucleotides are TGTGCCAGCAGTTTAGCAGGGGGCGAATTCGAGCAGTACTTC. Translation: CASSLAGGEFEQYF.